These T cell receptor beta chains were read from a single sample in a study of cytotoxic CD8 clonotypes in ibrutinib-treated CLL. TCRdb's table, derived via immunoSEQ multiplex PCR, lists solely in-frame clones and lacks some. This sample yields more than 70,000 clones, of which 75% to 85% are seen a single time; more than 4.5% belongs to the top ten. Sequenced material: PBMCs, taken after 12 months of ibrutinib treatment. The receptors originated from a human donor with chronic lymphocytic leukemia. The CDR3 runs from the conserved cysteine through the conserved F or W. Each record gives: J gene, D gene, clone size, V gene, CDR3 DNA, CDR3 protein. The D gene is left open where the match is weak. Clone size, where shown, is once, few, many, or a class for clones that have expanded.

TRBJ2-5 | - | - | TRBV7-2 | TGTGCCAGCAGCCAGGGACCGTACCAAGAGACCCAGTACTTC | CASSQGPYQETQYF
TRBJ1-3 | - | - | TRBV7-2 | TGTGCCAGCAGCTTAGGTCCAGGCCCCTCTGGAAACACCATATATTTT | CASSLGPGPSGNTIYF
TRBJ1-3 | - | - | TRBV4-3 | TGCGCCAGCAGCCAGGAACCCCGTCGCGGGGCGTCTGGGGGAAACACCATATATTTT | CASSQEPRRGASGGNTIYF
TRBJ1-2 | - | - | TRBV10-3 | TGTGCCATCAGTGAGGGACCTAACTATGGCTACACCTTC | CAISEGPNYGYTF
TRBJ2-1 | TRBD2 | once | TRBV27 | TGTGCCAGCAGCCGGACTAGCGGGGGAATTACCTACAATGAGCAGTTCTTC | CASSRTSGGITYNEQFF
TRBJ2-1 | - | - | TRBV5-1 | TGCGCCAGCAGCTTGGAGGGGCCGAATTACAATGAGCAGTTCTTC | CASSLEGPNYNEQFF
TRBJ2-7 | - | many | TRBV21-1 | TGTGCCAGCACCAGGGGGAGGTCCGAGCAGTACTTC | CASTRGRSEQYF
TRBJ2-7 | - | - | TRBV5-6 | TGTGCCAGCAGCTTTTACGACGAGCAGTACTTC | CASSFYDEQYF
TRBJ1-6 | - | - | TRBV30 | TGTGCCTGGAGTGTACGGCCCACTTCACCCCTCCACTTT | CAWSVRPTSPLHF
TRBJ2-1 | TRBD2 | once | TRBV18 | TGTGCCAGCTCACCAAGGGCTAGCGGGGGCTCTGAGCAGTTCTTC | CASSPRASGGSEQFF
TRBJ1-2 | TRBD1 | - | TRBV5-1 | TGCGCCAGCAGCTGGGGACAGGGAGGCTACACCTTC | CASSWGQGGYTF
TRBJ2-3 | - | - | TRBV7-6 | TGTGCCAGCAGCGGATGGAGAAGCACAGATACGCAGTATTTT | CASSGWRSTDTQYF
TRBJ2-3 | TRBD1 | - | TRBV14 | TGTGCCAGCAGCCCCGAGACAGGGCGGGATACGCAGTATTTT | CASSPETGRDTQYF
TRBJ2-1 | TRBD2 | few | TRBV7-2 | TGTGCCAGCAGCCCCGGACTAGCGGGGGGTTGGGTCTTC | CASSPGLAGGWVF
TRBJ2-7 | TRBD1 | - | TRBV6-5 | TGTGCCAGCAGCAACGACAGGGTTCTCTACGAGCAGTACTTC | CASSNDRVLYEQYF
TRBJ1-5 | - | - | TRBV5-1 | TGCGCCAGCAGCTTGGGGGAAATCAATCAGCCCCAGCATTTT | CASSLGEINQPQHF
TRBJ2-7 | - | once | TRBV18 | TGTGCCAGCTCACCACCGGCGGGGCTAGCGAGGGGGCAGTACTTC | CASSPPAGLARGQYF
TRBJ1-2 | - | - | TRBV6-5 | TGTGCCAGCAGTAAATCAAGACAGGATGGCTACACCTTC | CASSKSRQDGYTF
TRBJ2-3 | TRBD1 | - | TRBV7-3 | TGTGCCAGCAGCTGGAGCCCCGGGACAGGGGCAGATACGCAGTATTTT | CASSWSPGTGADTQYF